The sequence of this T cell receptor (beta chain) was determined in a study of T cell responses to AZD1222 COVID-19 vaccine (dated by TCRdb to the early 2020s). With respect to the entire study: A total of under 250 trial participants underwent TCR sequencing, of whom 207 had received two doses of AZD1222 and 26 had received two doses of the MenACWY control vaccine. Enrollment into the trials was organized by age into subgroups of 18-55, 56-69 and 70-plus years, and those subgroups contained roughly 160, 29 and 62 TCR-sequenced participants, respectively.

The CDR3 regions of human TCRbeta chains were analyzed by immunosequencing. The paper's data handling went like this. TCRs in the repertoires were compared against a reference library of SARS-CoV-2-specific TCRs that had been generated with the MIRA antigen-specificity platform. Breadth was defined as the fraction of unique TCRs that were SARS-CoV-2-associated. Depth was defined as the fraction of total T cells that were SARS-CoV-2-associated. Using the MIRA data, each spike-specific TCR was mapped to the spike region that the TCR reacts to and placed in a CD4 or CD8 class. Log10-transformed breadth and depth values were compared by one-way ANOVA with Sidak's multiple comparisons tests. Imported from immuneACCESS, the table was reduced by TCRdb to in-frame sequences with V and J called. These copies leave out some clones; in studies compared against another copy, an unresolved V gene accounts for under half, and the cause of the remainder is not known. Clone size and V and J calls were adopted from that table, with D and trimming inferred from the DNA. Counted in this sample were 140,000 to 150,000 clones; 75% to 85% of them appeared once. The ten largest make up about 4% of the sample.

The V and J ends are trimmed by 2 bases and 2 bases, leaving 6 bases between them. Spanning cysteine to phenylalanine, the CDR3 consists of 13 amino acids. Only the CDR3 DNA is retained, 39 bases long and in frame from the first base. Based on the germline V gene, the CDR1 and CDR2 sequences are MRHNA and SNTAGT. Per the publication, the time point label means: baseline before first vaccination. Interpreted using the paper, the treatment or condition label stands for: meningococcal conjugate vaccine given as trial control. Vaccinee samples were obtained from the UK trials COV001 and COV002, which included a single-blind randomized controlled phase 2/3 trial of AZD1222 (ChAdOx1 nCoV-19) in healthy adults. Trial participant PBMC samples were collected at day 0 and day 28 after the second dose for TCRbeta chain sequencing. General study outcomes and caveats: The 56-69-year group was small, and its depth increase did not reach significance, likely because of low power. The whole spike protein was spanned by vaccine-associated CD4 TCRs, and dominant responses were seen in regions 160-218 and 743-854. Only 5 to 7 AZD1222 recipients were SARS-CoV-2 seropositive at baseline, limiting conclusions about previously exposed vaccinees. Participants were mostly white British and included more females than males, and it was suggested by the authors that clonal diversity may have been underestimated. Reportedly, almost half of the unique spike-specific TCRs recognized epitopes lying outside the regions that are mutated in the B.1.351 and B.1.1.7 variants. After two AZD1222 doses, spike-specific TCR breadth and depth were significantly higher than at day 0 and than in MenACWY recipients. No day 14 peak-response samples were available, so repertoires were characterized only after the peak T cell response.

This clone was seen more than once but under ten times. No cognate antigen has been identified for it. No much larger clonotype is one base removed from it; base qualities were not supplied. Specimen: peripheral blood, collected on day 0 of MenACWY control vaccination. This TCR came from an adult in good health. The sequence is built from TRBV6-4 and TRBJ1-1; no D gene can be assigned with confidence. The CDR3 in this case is CASSDRPNTEAFF. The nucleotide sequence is TGTGCCAGCAGTGACCGGCCAAACACTGAAGCTTTCTTT.